Listed here are 7 T cell receptor beta chains from one sample, sequenced in a study of blood T cells in healthy people across ages. Using a J-beta primer mix together with a sample-barcoded 5' primer, a second PCR was run for roughly 7 to 11 cycles. Each CDR3 protein is one row after TCRdb ran MiXCR on the 5' RACE reads. The repertoire holds about 970,000 distinct CDR3 sequences, with approximately 50% as singletons. The sequenced sample consisted of blood. The origin of the receptors is a woman aged 55-70 years in good health.

The rearrangement links TRBV30 to TRBJ2-3, with 8 bases fitting TRBD1. Trimming removed 5 bases from V and 3 bases from J; junction bases left unmatched: 7. CDR1 and CDR2 from the germline V gene are GTSNPN and SVGIG (reference sequence). The CDR3 consists of 14 residues. The CDR3 DNA follows: TGTGCCTGGTCCAACAGGGGGAGGACAGATACGCAGTATTTT. This gives the protein CAWSNRGRTDTQYF.

In its sample, this clonotype was seen a few times. The chain couples TRBV20-1 to TRBJ2-5; 12 bases map to TRBD2. This CDR3 has 20 amino acids. V dropped 2 bases and J dropped 2; count of bases not matched to a gene: 18. The germline V gene encodes CDR1 DFQATT and CDR2 SNEGSKA (reference sequence). In DNA form, the CDR3 reads TGCAGTGCTAGATCGGGGTTGGGGGCTAGCGGGAGGGCCCTTCAAGAGACCCAGTACTTC. Protein product: CSARSGLGASGRALQETQYF.

This clonotype was seen a handful of times. The rearrangement uses TRBV20-1 and TRBJ2-1; D remains ambiguous. The CDR3 runs to 14 residues. V lost 3 bases and J 7 bases, leaving 16 bases between the germline ends. CDR1 is DFQATT and CDR2 is SNEGSKA in the germline V gene (reference sequence). CDR3 DNA sequence: TGCAGTGCTAGGGACGGCCTTAGCCGGAATGAGCAGTTCTTC. It encodes CSARDGLSRNEQFF.

The V gene is TRBV5-1, the J gene TRBJ1-5; the D is unclear. The CDR3 runs to 17 residues. Germline V gene lookup returns CDR1 SGHRS and CDR2 YFSETQ. V lost 0 bases and J lost 1, with 14 bases in between. CDR3 region: CASSLAPTGGSNQPQHF. In DNA form, the CDR3 reads TGCGCCAGCAGCTTGGCCCCCACGGGAGGGAGCAATCAGCCCCAGCATTTT.

This rearrangement joins TRBV11-2 to TRBJ2-7; 9 bases are a match to TRBD2. The CDR3 runs 14 residues. Germline CDR1 is SGHAT and CDR2 is FQNNGV. Trimming took 2 bases from V and 6 from J; bases not matched to a gene: 5. The CDR3 loop reads CASSLLREGSEQYF. The CDR3 DNA reads TGTGCCAGCAGCTTACTGCGGGAGGGCAGCGAGCAGTACTTC.

The chain couples TRBV20-1 to TRBJ1-2; TRBD1 aligns across 8 bases. This CDR3 is 15 amino acids long. V shed 5 bases and J 5 bases; nucleotides not matched to a gene: 13. CDR1 is DFQATT and CDR2 is SNEGSKA in the germline V gene (reference sequence). Here the CDR3 reads CSAGGTGRWEYGYTF. Here the CDR3 DNA reads TGCAGTGCTGGCGGGACAGGACGGTGGGAATATGGCTACACCTTC.

This clonotype has just a few counts. This chain uses TRBV2 with TRBJ2-3, with D tentatively TRBD2 (5 bases). Trimming cost V 8 bases and J 1 base, with 16 bases left between them. The CDR3 sequence is 15 residues long. CDR1 and CDR2 from the germline V gene are SNHLY and FYNNEI. CDR3 sequence reads: CASGKPVGGTDTQYF. In DNA, the CDR3 is TGTGCCAGCGGGAAACCGGTCGGGGGCACAGATACGCAGTATTTT.